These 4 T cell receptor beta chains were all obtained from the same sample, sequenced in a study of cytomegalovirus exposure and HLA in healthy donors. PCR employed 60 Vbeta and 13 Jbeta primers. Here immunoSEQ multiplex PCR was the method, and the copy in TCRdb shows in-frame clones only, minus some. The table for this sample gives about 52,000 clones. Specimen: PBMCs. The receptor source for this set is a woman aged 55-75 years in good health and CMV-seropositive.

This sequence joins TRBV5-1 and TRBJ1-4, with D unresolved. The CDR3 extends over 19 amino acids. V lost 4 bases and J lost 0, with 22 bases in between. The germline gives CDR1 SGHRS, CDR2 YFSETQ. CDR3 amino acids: CASSRAGAGITATNEKLFF. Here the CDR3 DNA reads TGCGCCAGCAGCCGGGCTGGTGCGGGGATCACCGCAACTAATGAAAAACTGTTTTTT.

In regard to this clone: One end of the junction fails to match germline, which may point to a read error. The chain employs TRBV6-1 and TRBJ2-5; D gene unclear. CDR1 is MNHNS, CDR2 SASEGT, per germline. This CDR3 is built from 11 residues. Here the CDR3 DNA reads TGTGCCAGCAGGGTCCCGGAGAACCAGTACTTC. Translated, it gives CASRVPENQYF.

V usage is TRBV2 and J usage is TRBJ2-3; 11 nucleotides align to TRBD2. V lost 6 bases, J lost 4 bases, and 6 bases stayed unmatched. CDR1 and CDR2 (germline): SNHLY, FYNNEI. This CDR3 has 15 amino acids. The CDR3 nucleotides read TGTGCCAGCAGCATGGAGGGACTAGCGGCAGATACGCAGTATTTT. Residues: CASSMEGLAADTQYF.

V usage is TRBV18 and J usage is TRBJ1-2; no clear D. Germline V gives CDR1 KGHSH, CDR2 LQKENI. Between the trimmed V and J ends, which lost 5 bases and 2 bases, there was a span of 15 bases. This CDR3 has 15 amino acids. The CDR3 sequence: CASSTTLDRNYGYTF. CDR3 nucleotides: TGTGCCAGCTCAACCACCCTAGACCGGAACTATGGCTACACCTTC.